The rows below give T cell receptor beta chains drawn from one sample of a study of CD8 T cells in Susac syndrome. TCRdb recomputed calls from the immunoSEQ multiplex PCR reads with MiXCR, one row per CDR3 protein. The repertoire includes under 350,000 distinct CDR3 sequences, about 91% of them detected once, and 0.06% to 0.075% sits in the top ten. The sequencing input was CD4+ T cells from PBMCs. The receptors were sampled from a human donor with multiple sclerosis. The CDR3 runs from the conserved cysteine through the conserved F or W. A D gene is named only where the DNA matches it firmly. Only part of the rows carry a size: once, few, many, or a class if the clone is expanded.

D | J | V | length | size | DNA | CDR3
- | TRBJ2-2 | TRBV28 | 12 | - | TGTGCCAGCAGCCCCGTGCCCGGGGAGCTGTTTTTT | CASSPVPGELFF
- | TRBJ1-6 | TRBV6-5 | 15 | - | TGTGCCAGCAGTTCGACAGGACGCGAGGATTCACCCCTCCACTTT | CASSSTGREDSPLHF
- | TRBJ2-6 | TRBV7-9 | 15 | - | TGTGCCAGCAGCTTGGCAGGGGCTGGGGCCAACGTCCTGACTTTC | CASSLAGAGANVLTF
TRBD1 | TRBJ1-2 | TRBV20-1 | 12 | - | TGCAGTGCTAGGACAGGGGCTGATGGCTACACCTTC | CSARTGADGYTF
TRBD1 | TRBJ1-1 | TRBV2 | 12 | - | TGTGCCAGCATTGACTTGACAGGGCCGGCTTTCTTT | CASIDLTGPAFF
TRBD1 | TRBJ2-2 | TRBV19 | 16 | - | TGTGCCAGTAGTGCCAACAGGGGGACGAACACCGGGGAGCTGTTTTTT | CASSANRGTNTGELFF
TRBD1 | TRBJ1-5 | TRBV12-3/TRBV12-4 | 14 | few | TGTGCCAGCAGTTTAGTAGGGGGCGGTCAGCCCCAGCATTTT | CASSLVGGGQPQHF
- | TRBJ2-7 | TRBV6-2/TRBV6-3 | 15 | once | TGTGCCAGCATCTCCTTCGGGGTCGGGGCTAACGAGCAGTACTTC | CASISFGVGANEQYF
- | TRBJ1-2 | TRBV21-1 | 10 | - | TGTGCCTGGAAATTCGGACGCTACACCTTC | CAWKFGRYTF
- | TRBJ1-1 | TRBV28 | 15 | - | TGTGCCAGCGCAACCCCGGGCAGTTGGGACACTGAAGCTTTCTTT | CASATPGSWDTEAFF
- | TRBJ2-7 | TRBV30 | 14 | - | TGTGCCTGGAGGATCCAACTTTACTCCTACGAGCAGTACTTC | CAWRIQLYSYEQYF
- | TRBJ1-5 | TRBV29-1 | 12 | - | TGCAGCGTTTCCGAGCCGAGTCAGCCCCAGCATTTT | CSVSEPSQPQHF
TRBD1 | TRBJ1-3 | TRBV19 | 13 | - | TGTGCCAGTAGTGCCAGGGGGGGAAACACCATATATTTT | CASSARGGNTIYF
TRBD1 | TRBJ1-1 | TRBV6-5 | 13 | - | TGTGCCAGCAGTTACTCGACAGGGCGAGAAGCTTTCTTT | CASSYSTGREAFF
- | TRBJ2-2 | TRBV5-4 | 15 | - | TGTGCCAGCAGCCGCCGGCGGGAAGGCACCGGGGAGCTGTTTTTT | CASSRRREGTGELFF
TRBD1 | TRBJ2-7 | TRBV29-1 | 11 | - | TGCAGCGTGGGGACAGGGGTCGAGCAGTACTTC | CSVGTGVEQYF
- | TRBJ1-5 | TRBV5-1 | 15 | - | TGCGCCAGCAGCTTGGAGGGCGCAACTAATCAGCCCCAGCATTTT | CASSLEGATNQPQHF
- | TRBJ1-2 | TRBV12-3/TRBV12-4 | 10 | few | TGTGCCAGCAGTTCAGGGTCGCACACCTTC | CASSSGSHTF
- | TRBJ1-1 | TRBV5-1 | 15 | - | TGCGCCAGCAGCCCGTACAGAGAAATGAACACTGAAGCTTTCTTT | CASSPYREMNTEAFF
TRBD1 | TRBJ1-1 | TRBV20-1 | 15 | - | TGCAGTGCTAGAAAACAGGGGGCAAGTAACACTGAAGCTTTCTTT | CSARKQGASNTEAFF
- | TRBJ1-5 | TRBV9 | 15 | - | TGTGCCAGCAGCACGGGGTCCGGGAGCAATCAGCCCCAGCATTTT | CASSTGSGSNQPQHF
TRBD2 | TRBJ2-1 | TRBV6-2/TRBV6-3 | 14 | - | TGTGCCAGCAGTTACCTAGCGGGGTACAATGAGCAGTTCTTC | CASSYLAGYNEQFF
TRBD2 | TRBJ2-2 | TRBV4-2 | 18 | - | TGTGCCAGCAGCCAAATCTTAGCGGGGGGGACCCGCACCGGGGAGCTGTTTTTT | CASSQILAGGTRTGELFF
- | TRBJ2-2 | TRBV6-5 | 18 | once | TGTGCCAGCAGTCACTCCGCTCCACGCCTGGAAAAAACCGGGGAGCTGTTTTTT | CASSHSAPRLEKTGELFF
TRBD1 | TRBJ2-7 | TRBV29-1 | 16 | - | TGCAGCGTTGTCCGGGACAGGGGGGAGCCCGGGGGCGAGCAGTACTTC | CSVVRDRGEPGGEQYF
- | TRBJ1-5 | TRBV6-6 | 14 | - | TGTGCCAGCAGTCAGACCCGGGGCAATCAGCCCCAGCATTTT | CASSQTRGNQPQHF
- | TRBJ2-3 | TRBV27 | 15 | - | TGTGCCAGCGTTTTCGGGGCAGGGGTCACAGATACGCAGTATTTT | CASVFGAGVTDTQYF
- | TRBJ2-5 | TRBV29-1 | 14 | - | TGCAGCGTTGAGCCACCTACTCACCAAGAGACCCAGTACTTC | CSVEPPTHQETQYF
- | TRBJ1-3 | TRBV9 | 19 | once | TGTGCCAGCAGCGTAGGGCCTGGGGGTGACTCATACTCTGGAAACACCATATATTTT | CASSVGPGGDSYSGNTIYF
- | TRBJ1-1 | TRBV5-1 | 15 | - | TGCGCCAGCAGCTTGGCCATGGGGGGGAACACTGAAGCTTTCTTT | CASSLAMGGNTEAFF
- | TRBJ1-2 | TRBV30 | 13 | - | TGTGCCTGGAGTGTACCCCCCGGGGGGGGCTACACCTTC | CAWSVPPGGGYTF
- | TRBJ2-4 | TRBV6-1 | 15 | - | TGTGCCAGCAGTGAAGCAGGGGCAGTGGGAAACATTCAGTACTTC | CASSEAGAVGNIQYF
- | TRBJ2-2 | TRBV30 | 13 | - | TGTGCCTGGAGTCCCCAGAACACCGGGGAGCTGTTTTTT | CAWSPQNTGELFF
- | TRBJ1-5 | TRBV6-1 | 16 | - | TGTGCCAGCAGGAAAGACAGAAACTATAGCAATCAGCCCCAGCATTTT | CASRKDRNYSNQPQHF
TRBD2 | TRBJ2-7 | TRBV5-1 | 17 | - | TGCGCCAGCAGCCCCCGGGGACTAGCGGGAAGTGCCTACGAGCAGTACTTC | CASSPRGLAGSAYEQYF
TRBD1 | TRBJ2-5 | TRBV9 | 15 | - | TGTGCCAGCAGCGTAGACAGGGGGTTCGGGGAGACCCAGTACTTC | CASSVDRGFGETQYF
TRBD2 | TRBJ2-7 | TRBV2 | 15 | - | TGTGCCAGCAGTGATACTAGCGGGAGGGCCGGCGAGCAGTACTTC | CASSDTSGRAGEQYF
TRBD1 | TRBJ1-1 | TRBV20-1 | 15 | - | TGCAGTGCATTCGGACAGGGGGAATGGGACACTGAAGCTTTCTTT | CSAFGQGEWDTEAFF
- | TRBJ1-1 | TRBV3-1 | 13 | - | TGTGCCATCCAAAATCGGGAGAACACTGAAGCTTTCTTT | CAIQNRENTEAFF
- | TRBJ1-2 | TRBV2 | 14 | - | TGTGCCAGCAAGGACAACTACCTGAACTATGGCTACACCTTC | CASKDNYLNYGYTF